This TCR beta chain was identified during a study of post-analysis software for immune sequencing data. About the study: Secondary progressive, relapsing-remitting and progressive-relapsing multiple sclerosis were among the included disease courses.

Carried by the TCR beta cDNA libraries were unique molecular identifiers. TCRdb re-derived calls from the PCR reads in MiXCR, one entry per CDR3 protein. The sample lists 650,000 to 850,000 distinct CDR3 sequences, about 53% occurring once. Trimming shortened V by 2 bases and J by 8 bases, and 11 bases separated the two germline ends. Germline V gives CDR1 SGHRS, CDR2 YFSETQ. This CDR3 is 13 amino acids long. Study observations and caveats: When patients were compared with controls, roughly five TRBV segments were more frequent, TRBV5-6, TRBV5-1 and TRBV20-1 among them. Versus controls, multiple sclerosis patients showed significantly lower diversity (normalized Chao1). Analysis by F measure revealed that same-batch samples clustered strongly together.

Note on this clonotype: Its antigen is still unknown.

The chain employs TRBV5-1 and TRBJ2-1; the D gene is possibly TRBD2 (5 bases). Sequencing was performed on blood. The TCR was taken from a girl aged 10 to 17 with multiple sclerosis. DNA of the CDR3: TGCGCCAGCAGCTTTTCTTACGGGGATGAGCAGTTCTTC. Amino acid sequence: CASSFSYGDEQFF.